The 31 T cell receptor beta chains listed next were all sequenced from one sample in a study of cytomegalovirus exposure and HLA in healthy donors. Using immunoSEQ multiplex PCR, the repertoire was profiled, and TCRdb retains in-frame clones only, with some absent. This sample has about 200,000 clones, with about nine tenths found just once. The material sequenced was PBMCs. Receptor source: a woman aged 18-29 years in good health and CMV-seropositive.

V and J are TRBV5-1 and TRBJ2-7; the match to TRBD1 covers 7 bases. From germline, CDR1 is SGHRS and CDR2 YFSETQ. The CDR3 is made up of 15 amino acids. V trimming: 4 bases; J trimming: 1 base; junction bases outside the gene matches: 8. The CDR3 sequence is CASSEGTAFSYEQYF. CDR3 nucleotide sequence: TGCGCCAGCAGCGAAGGGACAGCGTTTTCCTACGAGCAGTACTTC.

V is TRBV4-1 and J is TRBJ2-6; TRBD2 might be the D (5 bases). The germline gives CDR1 MGHRA, CDR2 YSYEKL. V shed 5 bases and J shed 3 bases, with 23 bases lying between them. This CDR3 region has 19 residues. The CDR3 is CASSETGPGVLSGANVLTF. In nucleotides, the CDR3 is TGCGCCAGCAGCGAAACCGGGCCCGGGGTGTTAAGTGGGGCCAACGTCCTGACTTTC.

V and J are TRBV29-1 and TRBJ2-7; possible D gene TRBD1, 6 bases. The CDR3 contains 13 residues. Germline V gives CDR1 SQVTM, CDR2 ANQGSEA. Trimming removed 5 bases at V and 4 bases at J, with 15 bases between. The CDR3 is CSVFTPGEYEQYF. The CDR3 DNA reads TGCAGCGTTTTTACTCCAGGGGAGTACGAGCAGTACTTC.

V gene TRBV7-9 combines with J gene TRBJ2-5; D is unclear. With 6 bases removed from V and 8 bases from J, the gap between germline ends came to 13 bases. The length of the CDR3 is 12 residues. Germline CDR1 and CDR2: SEHNR and FQNEAQ (reference sequence). The CDR3 coding sequence is TGTGCCAGCAGGGGCCCTCAGGTAACCCAGTACTTC. Its protein product is CASRGPQVTQYF.

J is TRBJ2-6 and V is TRBV18; 12 bases line up with TRBD2. V lost 2 bases, J lost 1 base, and 6 bases stayed unmatched. Germline CDR1 KGHSH, CDR2 LQKENI. The CDR3 length is 19 residues. CDR3 DNA: TGTGCCAGCTCACCAGTGACTAGCGGGAGATCATCTGGGGCCAACGTCCTGACTTTC. Residues: CASSPVTSGRSSGANVLTF.

The V call is TRBV19, the J call TRBJ2-7, with 8 bases fitting TRBD1. Looked up from germline, CDR1 is LNHDA and CDR2 is SQIVND (reference sequence). The CDR3 totals 13 residues. The trim removed 7 bases at V and 6 bases at J, leaving 8 bases unmatched. Written as DNA, the CDR3 is TGTGCCAGTAAAGCGACAGGGGTCGCCGAGCAGTACTTC. This encodes CASKATGVAEQYF.

The chain has TRBV14 and TRBJ2-1, with 14 bases matching TRBD2. The CDR3 totals 16 residues. After removal of 3 bases from V and 7 bases from J, the junction contained 5 bases not matched to a gene. Per germline, CDR1 SGHDN and CDR2 FVKESK. CDR3 sequence reads: CASSQVGLAGGNEQFF. As DNA, the CDR3 is TGTGCCAGCAGCCAGGTAGGACTAGCGGGAGGAAATGAGCAGTTCTTC.

Turning to this clone: Other DNA sequences in the sample encode the same CDR3. V is TRBV28 and J is TRBJ1-5, with D tentatively TRBD1 (6 bases). V shed 5 bases and J shed 2 bases, with 10 bases lying between them. Germline values: CDR1 MDHEN, CDR2 SYDVKM. The CDR3 loop spans 14 amino acids. The CDR3 bases are TGTGCCAGCAGTCTCCCAGGGGGCAATCAGCCCCAGCATTTT. Protein: CASSLPGGNQPQHF.

The chain recombines TRBV2 with TRBJ1-3, with D tentatively TRBD1 (6 bases). Trimming took off 3 bases at V and 2 bases at J, with 11 bases between the two ends. The CDR3 loop spans 15 amino acids. Per the germline V gene, CDR1 is SNHLY and CDR2 is FYNNEI. CDR3 amino acids: CASSDEGVAGNTIYF. In DNA form, the CDR3 reads TGTGCCAGCAGTGATGAGGGGGTGGCTGGAAACACCATATATTTT. Based on the CDR3 plus reference TRBV2 and TRBJ1-3, the full variable domain is EPEVTQTPSHQVTQMGQEVILRCVPISNHLYFYWYRQILGQKVEFLVSFYNNEISEKSEIFDDQFSVERPDGSNFTLKIRSTKLEDSAMYFCASSDEGVAGNTIYFGEGSWLTVV.

The chain carries TRBV4-1 and TRBJ1-1, with D perhaps matching TRBD1 (5 bases). The CDR3 length is 17 residues. V lost 1 base and J lost 1, with 16 bases in between. Germline CDR1 and CDR2: MGHRA and YSYEKL. The CDR3 is CASSQGPRGGANTEAFF. The CDR3 DNA reads TGCGCCAGCAGCCAAGGCCCCCGGGGGGGTGCGAACACTGAAGCTTTCTTT.

This chain uses TRBV10-3 with TRBJ2-5; unclear D gene. Germline lookup yields CDR1 ENHRY and CDR2 SYGVKD. Trimming took off 3 bases at V and 4 bases at J, with 12 bases between the two ends. The CDR3 extends over 14 amino acids. CDR3 residues: CAISEARMGETQYF. The CDR3 nucleotides read TGTGCCATCAGTGAAGCGAGGATGGGAGAGACCCAGTACTTC.

The chain combines TRBV27 with TRBJ2-3, with 8 bases that match TRBD2. Per germline, CDR1 MNHEY and CDR2 SMNVEV (reference sequence). The CDR3 is made up of 16 amino acids. V lost 7 bases and J lost 4; bases outside the gene matches: 13. The CDR3 spells CASNPGLGLLSDTQYF. The CDR3 DNA is TGTGCCAGCAACCCGGGACTAGGCCTCCTGTCAGATACGCAGTATTTT.

This chain uses TRBV9 with TRBJ2-6, with D maybe TRBD1 (6 bases). Germline lookup yields CDR1 SGDLS and CDR2 YYNGEE. The CDR3 contains 15 residues. Trimming shortened V by 4 bases and J by 3 bases, and 11 bases separated the two germline ends. CDR3 DNA: TGTGCCAGCAGCTTAAACAGGGATGGGGCCAACGTCCTGACTTTC. Amino acids: CASSLNRDGANVLTF.

The V gene is TRBV15, the J gene TRBJ2-5, with D possibly matching TRBD2 (5 bases). There are 15 residues in the CDR3. Germline V gene sequence: CDR1 LNHNV, CDR2 YYDKDF (reference sequence). Trimming cost V 0 bases and J 2 bases, with 10 bases left between them. The CDR3 loop reads CATSRDSRAQETQYF. CDR3 bases: TGTGCCACCAGCAGAGACTCGCGGGCTCAAGAGACCCAGTACTTC.

J is TRBJ2-7 and V is TRBV5-6; D remains unclear. The CDR3 is 15 residues long. Germline V gives CDR1 SGHDT, CDR2 YYEEEE. V shed 0 bases and J shed 3 bases, with 13 bases lying between them. CDR3: CASSLDRRVGYEQYF. CDR3 nucleotides: TGTGCCAGCAGCTTGGATCGCCGGGTGGGCTACGAGCAGTACTTC. Variable domain in full (rest from reference TRBV5-6 and TRBJ2-7): DAGVTQSPTHLIKTRGQQVTLRCSPKSGHDTVSWYQQALGQGPQFIFQYYEEEERQRGNFPDRFSGHQFPNYSSELNVNALLLGDSALYLCASSLDRRVGYEQYFGPGTRLTVT.

The chain joins TRBV5-6 to TRBJ2-1, with 7 bases matching TRBD2. Germline V gene lookup returns CDR1 SGHDT and CDR2 YYEEEE. V dropped 0 bases and J dropped 7; count of bases not matched to a gene: 4. The CDR3 totals 14 residues. CDR3 protein: CASSLGQAGNEQFF. CDR3 coding DNA: TGTGCCAGCAGCTTGGGGCAAGCGGGGAATGAGCAGTTCTTC.

The chain links TRBV6-5 to TRBJ1-2; D remains ambiguous. This CDR3 is 14 amino acids long. Looked up from germline, CDR1 is MNHEY and CDR2 is SVGAGI. V was pared by 0 bases and J by 5 bases, with 10 bases between. CDR3: CASSYSASPYGYTF. The CDR3 region has the DNA TGTGCCAGCAGTTACTCGGCCAGTCCTTATGGCTACACCTTC.

This rearrangement joins TRBV29-1 to TRBJ2-1, with 13 bases fitting TRBD2. This CDR3 has 15 residues. Germline values: CDR1 SQVTM, CDR2 ANQGSEA. The ends lost 6 bases at V and 3 bases at J; junction bases unmatched: 5. The CDR3 region has the DNA TGCAGCGTCCCAAGGACTAGCGGGAGCTACAATGAGCAGTTCTTC. Its translation is CSVPRTSGSYNEQFF.

In this sample, this clone turned up a few times. J is TRBJ2-7 and V is TRBV27; 9 bases agree with TRBD1. Unmatched junction bases numbered 3, after V lost 6 bases and J lost 0 bases. The CDR3 spans 14 residues. Germline V gene sequence: CDR1 MNHEY, CDR2 SMNVEV (reference sequence). The DNA for the CDR3 is TGTGCCAGCAGGGGGACAGGGATCTCCTACGAGCAGTACTTC. Amino acids: CASRGTGISYEQYF.

The V and J genes are TRBV28 and TRBJ1-1; D unclear. Trimming stripped 2 bases from V and 1 base from J, with 5 bases between. CDR3 length: 13 amino acids. CDR1 MDHEN and CDR2 SYDVKM come from the germline V gene. CDR3 protein: CASSLPQNTEAFF. CDR3 in DNA: TGTGCCAGCAGTTTACCCCAGAACACTGAAGCTTTCTTT.

Concerning this clone itself: Germline and junction disagree at one end, which may indicate a read error. The rearrangement links TRBV5-4 to TRBJ1-1; 11 nucleotides agree with TRBD1. Germline V gene sequence: CDR1 SGHNT, CDR2 YYREEE (reference sequence). There are 15 residues in the CDR3. The CDR3 region is CASRPDRGLKTEAFF. The CDR3 region has the DNA TGTGCCAGCAGGCCGGACAGGGGGCTGAAGACTGAAGCTTTCTTT.

By proportion, this clone is medium-sized. Distinct nucleotide sequences in the sample also encode this CDR3. CDR3 region: CASSDRDNQPQHF. Written as DNA, the CDR3 is TGTGCCAGCAGTGACCGGGACAATCAGCCCCAGCATTTT. V and J are TRBV6-4 and TRBJ1-5, with no clear D. From germline, CDR1 is MRHNA and CDR2 SNTAGT. The CDR3 has 13 residues. Trimming cost V 2 bases and J 3 bases, with 5 bases left between them.

The V gene is TRBV14, the J gene TRBJ2-7; 9 bases fit TRBD1. V dropped 6 bases and J dropped 4; count of bases not matched to a gene: 10. This CDR3 spans 15 amino acids. CDR1 and CDR2 (germline): SGHDN, FVKESK. Here the CDR3 DNA reads TGTGCCAGCAGTCGGCAGGACAGGGGAGCATACGAGCAGTACTTC. It is translated as CASSRQDRGAYEQYF.

CDR3 region: CASSSPGNRGYTF. Here the CDR3 DNA reads TGTGCCAGCAGTTCCCCGGGGAATCGTGGCTACACCTTC. The chain uses TRBV28 and TRBJ1-2, with unresolved D. CDR1 is MDHEN, CDR2 SYDVKM, per germline. The CDR3 runs 13 residues. The V gene lost 4 bases and the J gene lost 7 bases, with 13 bases spanning the gap.

Many counts were recorded for this clone. The chain uses TRBV11-3 and TRBJ2-3; 10 bases map to TRBD1. With V trimmed by 2 bases and J by 3 bases, 8 bases remained unmatched. Germline lookup yields CDR1 SGHNT and CDR2 YENEEA. The CDR3 is 17 amino acids. For the CDR3, the DNA is TGTGCCAGCAGCTTAACCTCCGGGACAGGGGAAACAGATACGCAGTATTTT. It encodes CASSLTSGTGETDTQYF. The full variable domain, rest sourced from reference TRBV11-3 and TRBJ2-3, is EAGVVQSPRYKIIEKKQPVAFWCNPISGHNTLYWYLQNLGQGPELLIRYENEEAVDDSQLPKDRFSAERLKGVDSTLKIQPAELGDSAVYLCASSLTSGTGETDTQYFGPGTRLTVL.

The J gene is TRBJ2-7, the V gene TRBV14, with D perhaps TRBD1 (6 bases). The germline V gene has CDR1 SGHDN and CDR2 FVKESK. Trimming shortened V by 4 bases and J by 4 bases, and 8 bases separated the two germline ends. This CDR3 is built from 12 residues. CDR3 nucleotide sequence: TGTGCCAGCAGCCTACAGGGTTACGAGCAGTACTTC. It codes for CASSLQGYEQYF.

The V and J genes are TRBV2 and TRBJ2-1; TRBD2 matches at 9 bases. Germline lookup yields CDR1 SNHLY and CDR2 FYNNEI. This CDR3 has 15 residues. V was pared by 3 bases and J by 9 bases, with 9 bases of the junction left unmatched. The CDR3 coding sequence is TGTGCCAGCAGTGAGATGGCGGGAGGGCCGGGTGAGCAGTTCTTC. As protein: CASSEMAGGPGEQFF.

J is TRBJ2-7 and V is TRBV13; 7 nucleotides align to TRBD2. With V trimmed by 0 bases and J by 8 bases, 10 bases remained unmatched. This CDR3 comprises 15 residues. From germline, CDR1 is PRHDT and CDR2 FYEKMQ (reference sequence). CDR3 amino acids: CASSLGLGLAAQQYF. The DNA for the CDR3 is TGTGCCAGCAGCTTAGGCCTTGGGCTAGCGGCACAGCAGTACTTC.

The chain employs TRBV30 and TRBJ2-3; 10 bases align to TRBD2. The trim removed 2 bases at V and 2 bases at J, leaving 4 bases unmatched. Germline V gene data show CDR1 as GTSNPN and CDR2 as SVGIG (reference sequence). CDR3 length: 15 residues. CDR3 in amino acids: CAWSLAGGPTDTQYF. Here the CDR3 DNA reads TGTGCCTGGAGTTTAGCGGGAGGCCCCACAGATACGCAGTATTTT.

This clone has only one observation. The gene calls are TRBV7-9 and TRBJ2-1; 12 bases are shared with TRBD2. This CDR3 is 15 amino acids long. CDR1 and CDR2 from the germline V gene are SEHNR and FQNEAQ (reference sequence). The V segment lost 5 bases and the J segment 7 bases; nucleotides outside the gene matches: 6. The CDR3 sequence is CASSPRLAGDNEQFF. The CDR3, as DNA: TGTGCCAGCAGCCCGAGACTAGCGGGAGATAATGAGCAGTTCTTC.

The chain employs TRBV30 and TRBJ2-1; 8 bases fit TRBD2. CDR1 GTSNPN and CDR2 SVGIG come from the germline V gene (reference sequence). The CDR3 is made up of 13 amino acids. V lost 5 bases to trimming and J lost 3 bases; unmatched junction nucleotides: 3. The CDR3 is CAWGGTSYNEQFF. In DNA form, the CDR3 reads TGTGCCTGGGGCGGGACTAGCTACAATGAGCAGTTCTTC. The full variable domain, rest sourced from reference TRBV30 and TRBJ2-1, is SQTIHQWPATLVQPVGSPLSLECTVEGTSNPNLYWYRQAAGRGLQLLFYSVGIGQISSEVPQNLSASRPQDRQFILSSKKLLLSDSGFYLCAWGGTSYNEQFFGPGTRLTVL.